This T cell receptor (beta chain) was profiled in a study of identical twins. In germline, CDR1 is LGHDT, CDR2 YNNKEL (reference sequence). The germline V and J ends were trimmed by 1 base and 3 bases, with 10 bases remaining between them. The CDR3 covers 15 residues. This clonotype occurred a few times. The authors used template switching to add a universal primer site and gave cDNA unique molecular identifiers. TCRdb re-derived calls from the 5' RACE reads in MiXCR, one entry per CDR3 protein. The table has over 550,000 distinct CDR3 sequences, about 7.1% seen once. The same sample was also used in a study of yellow fever vaccine responses in identical twins. That source reports: Vaccine-induced T cell responses in twins were reportedly observed to appear partly convergent, partly personalized.

V usage is TRBV3-1 and J usage is TRBJ1-5; D might be TRBD1 (5 bases). This TCR came from a woman aged 18-30 years in good health. The sample consisted of PBMCs. The CDR3 DNA sequence: TGTGCCAGCAGCCAAGCCGGGGGGTACAATCAGCCCCAGCATTTT. Amino acids: CASSQAGGYNQPQHF.